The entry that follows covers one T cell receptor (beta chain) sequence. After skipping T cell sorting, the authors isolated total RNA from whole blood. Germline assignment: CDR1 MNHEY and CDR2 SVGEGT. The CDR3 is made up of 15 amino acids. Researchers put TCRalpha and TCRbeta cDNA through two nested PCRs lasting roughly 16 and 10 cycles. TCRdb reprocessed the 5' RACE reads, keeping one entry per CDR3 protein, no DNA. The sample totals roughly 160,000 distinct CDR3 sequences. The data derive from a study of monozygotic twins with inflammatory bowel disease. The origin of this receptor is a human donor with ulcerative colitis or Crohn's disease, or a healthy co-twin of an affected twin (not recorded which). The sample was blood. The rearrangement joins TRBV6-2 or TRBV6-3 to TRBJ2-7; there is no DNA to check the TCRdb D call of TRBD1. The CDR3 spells CASSPYQTVTYEQYF.